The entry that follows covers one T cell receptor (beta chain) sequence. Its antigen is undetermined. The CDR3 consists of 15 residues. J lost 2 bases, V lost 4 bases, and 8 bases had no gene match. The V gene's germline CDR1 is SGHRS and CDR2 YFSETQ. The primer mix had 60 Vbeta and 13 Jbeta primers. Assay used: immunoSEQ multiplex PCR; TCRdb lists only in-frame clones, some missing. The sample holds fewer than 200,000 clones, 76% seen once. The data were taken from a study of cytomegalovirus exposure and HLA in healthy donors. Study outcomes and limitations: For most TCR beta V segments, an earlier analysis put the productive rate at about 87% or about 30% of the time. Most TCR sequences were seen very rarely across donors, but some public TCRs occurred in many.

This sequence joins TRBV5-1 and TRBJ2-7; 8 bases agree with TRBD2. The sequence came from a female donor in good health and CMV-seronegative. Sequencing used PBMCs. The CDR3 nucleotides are TGCGCCAGCAGCCTGACAGCGGGAGCAACCTACGAGCAGTACTTC. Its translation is CASSLTAGATYEQYF.